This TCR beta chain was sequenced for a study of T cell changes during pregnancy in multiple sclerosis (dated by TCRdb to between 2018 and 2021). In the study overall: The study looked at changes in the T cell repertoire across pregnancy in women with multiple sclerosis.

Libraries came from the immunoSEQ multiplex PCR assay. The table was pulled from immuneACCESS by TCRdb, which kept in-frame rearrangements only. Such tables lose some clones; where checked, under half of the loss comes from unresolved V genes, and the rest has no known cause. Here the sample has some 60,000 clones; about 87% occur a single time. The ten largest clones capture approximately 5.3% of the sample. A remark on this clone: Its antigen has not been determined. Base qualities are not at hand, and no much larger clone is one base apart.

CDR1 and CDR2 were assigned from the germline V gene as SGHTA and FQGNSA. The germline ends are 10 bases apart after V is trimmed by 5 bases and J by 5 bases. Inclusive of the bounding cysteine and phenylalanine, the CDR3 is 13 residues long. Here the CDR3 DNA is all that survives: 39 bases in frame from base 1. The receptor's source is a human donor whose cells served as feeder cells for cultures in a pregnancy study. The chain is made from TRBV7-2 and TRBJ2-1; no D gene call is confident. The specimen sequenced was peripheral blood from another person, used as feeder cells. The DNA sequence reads TGTGCCAGCAGCCCCCGGCTGGACAATGAGCAGTTCTTC. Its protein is CASSPRLDNEQFF.